Listed below are T cell receptor beta chains from one sample, sequenced in a study of CXCR3-negative and CXCR3-positive naive CD8 T cells. TCRdb reprocessed the 5' RACE reads and reports one entry per CDR3 protein, with no DNA. The table lists around 95,000 distinct CDR3 sequences. Input material: naive CXCR3+ CD8+ T cells from blood. These receptor sequences come from a human donor in good health. Some clones in this sample may be carry-over from other donors' samples. CDR3s include the opening cysteine and the closing phenylalanine or tryptophan.

v_gene	j_gene	len	CDR3aa
TRBV7-7	TRBJ1-5	15	CASSADLDSNQPQHF
TRBV19	TRBJ1-5	13	CASSPQGGQPQHF
TRBV7-9	TRBJ2-5	15	CASSLPNPSQETQYF
TRBV7-6	TRBJ2-7	13	CASSLGGTDEQYF
TRBV7-9	TRBJ2-1	12	CANSLGGNEQFF
TRBV6-2/TRBV6-3	TRBJ2-7	12	CASKEGIYEQYF
TRBV12-3/TRBV12-4	TRBJ2-1	15	CATHEAGGSYNEQFF
TRBV6-5	TRBJ2-5	15	CASRTGTGVGETQYF
TRBV6-2/TRBV6-3	TRBJ2-7	14	CASSYSLLSYEQYF
TRBV7-9	TRBJ1-2	15	CASSLGSGTGYGYTF
TRBV15	TRBJ2-1	17	CATSRALAGGFYNEQFF
TRBV30	TRBJ2-1	14	CAWGLAGIYNEQFF
TRBV29-1	TRBJ2-1	11	CSVEDSGEQFF